What follows are 3 T cell receptor beta chains derived from one specimen sequenced in a study of response to subunit inactivated influenza vaccine. TCRdb used MiXCR to reprocess the RT-PCR reads, holding one entry per CDR3 protein. The profile covers 200,000 to 300,000 distinct CDR3 sequences, with 12% appearing a single time and less than 8.5% taken by the ten largest. Specimen: non-naive T cells sorted from PBMCs, collected 14 to 15 days before vaccination. These receptors came from a man aged 50 to 59 who received an inactivated influenza vaccine.

V and J are TRBV7-2 and TRBJ2-7; 9 bases are a match to TRBD1. With V trimmed by 4 bases and J by 5 bases, 9 bases remained unmatched. The CDR3 totals 15 residues. CDR1 is SGHTA, CDR2 FQGNSA, per germline. The CDR3 region has the DNA TGTGCCAGCAGCTCAAGGACAGGGGAGATCCACGAGCAGTACTTC. Protein product: CASSSRTGEIHEQYF.

This clonotype was seen only a few times. This chain uses TRBV7-8 with TRBJ2-7, with 7 bases identical to TRBD1. V lost 5 bases and J lost 3; bases outside the gene matches: 4. From germline, CDR1 is SGHVS and CDR2 FQNEAQ. The CDR3 is made up of 13 amino acids. CDR3 sequence reads: CASSSGQVYEQYF. CDR3 coding DNA: TGTGCCAGCAGCAGCGGACAGGTCTACGAGCAGTACTTC. The complete variable domain, with remaining parts taken from reference TRBV7-8 and TRBJ2-7, reads GAGVSQSPRYKVAKRGQDVALRCDPISGHVSLFWYQQALGQGPEFLTYFQNEAQLDKSGLPSDRFFAERPEGSVSTLKIQRTQQEDSAVYLCASSSGQVYEQYFGPGTRLTVT.

This clonotype was observed a handful of times. V and J are TRBV20-1 and TRBJ2-5; D is perhaps TRBD1 (6 bases). CDR1 is DFQATT, CDR2 SNEGSKA, per germline (reference sequence). The V gene lost 2 bases and the J gene lost 1 base, with 8 bases spanning the gap. There are 13 residues in the CDR3. The CDR3 coding sequence is TGCAGTGCTAGAAGGGACACCCAAGAGACCCAGTACTTC. This gives the protein CSARRDTQETQYF.